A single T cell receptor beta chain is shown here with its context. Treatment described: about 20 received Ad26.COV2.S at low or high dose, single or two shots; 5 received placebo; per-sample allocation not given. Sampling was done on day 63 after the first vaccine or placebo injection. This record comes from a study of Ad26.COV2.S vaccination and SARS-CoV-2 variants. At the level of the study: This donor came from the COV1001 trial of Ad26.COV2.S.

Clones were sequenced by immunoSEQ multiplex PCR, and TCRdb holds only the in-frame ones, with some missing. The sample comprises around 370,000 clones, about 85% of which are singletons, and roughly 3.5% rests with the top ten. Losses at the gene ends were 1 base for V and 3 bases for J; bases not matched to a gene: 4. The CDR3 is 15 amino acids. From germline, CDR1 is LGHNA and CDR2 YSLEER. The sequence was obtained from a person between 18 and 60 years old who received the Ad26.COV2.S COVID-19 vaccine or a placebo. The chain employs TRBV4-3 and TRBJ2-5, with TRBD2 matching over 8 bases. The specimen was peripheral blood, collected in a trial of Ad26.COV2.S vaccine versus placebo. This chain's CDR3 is CASSQVPGGKETQYF. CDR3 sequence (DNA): TGCGCCAGCAGCCAAGTACCGGGAGGGAAAGAGACCCAGTACTTC.